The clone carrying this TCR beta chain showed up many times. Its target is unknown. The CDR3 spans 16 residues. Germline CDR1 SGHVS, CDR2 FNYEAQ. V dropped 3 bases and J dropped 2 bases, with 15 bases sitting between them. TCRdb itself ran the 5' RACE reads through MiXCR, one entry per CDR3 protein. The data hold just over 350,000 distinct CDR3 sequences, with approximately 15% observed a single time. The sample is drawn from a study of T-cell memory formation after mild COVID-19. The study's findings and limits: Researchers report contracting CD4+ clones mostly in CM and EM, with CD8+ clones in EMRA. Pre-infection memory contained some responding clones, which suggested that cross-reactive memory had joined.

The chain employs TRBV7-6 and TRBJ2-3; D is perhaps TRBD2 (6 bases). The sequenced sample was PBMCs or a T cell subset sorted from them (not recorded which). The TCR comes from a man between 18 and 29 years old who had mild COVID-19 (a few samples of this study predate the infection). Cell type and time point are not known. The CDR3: CASSLSGRGYTDTQYF. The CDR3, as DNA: TGTGCCAGCAGCTTGAGCGGGCGCGGATACACAGATACGCAGTATTTT.